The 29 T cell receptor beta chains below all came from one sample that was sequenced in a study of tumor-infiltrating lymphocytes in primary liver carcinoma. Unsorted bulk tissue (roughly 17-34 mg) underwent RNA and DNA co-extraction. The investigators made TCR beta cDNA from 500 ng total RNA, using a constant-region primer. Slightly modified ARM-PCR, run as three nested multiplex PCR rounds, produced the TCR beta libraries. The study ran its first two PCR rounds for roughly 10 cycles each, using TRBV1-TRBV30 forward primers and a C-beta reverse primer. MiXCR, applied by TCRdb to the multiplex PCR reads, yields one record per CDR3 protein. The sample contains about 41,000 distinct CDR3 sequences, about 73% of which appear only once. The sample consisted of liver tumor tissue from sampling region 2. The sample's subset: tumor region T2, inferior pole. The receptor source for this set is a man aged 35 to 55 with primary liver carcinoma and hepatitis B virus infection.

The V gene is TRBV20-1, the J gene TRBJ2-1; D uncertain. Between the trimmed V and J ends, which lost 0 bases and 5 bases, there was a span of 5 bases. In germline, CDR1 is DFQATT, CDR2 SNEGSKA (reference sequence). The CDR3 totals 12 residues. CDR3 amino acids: CSAREGNNEQFF. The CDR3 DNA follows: TGCAGTGCTAGAGAAGGGAACAATGAGCAGTTCTTC.

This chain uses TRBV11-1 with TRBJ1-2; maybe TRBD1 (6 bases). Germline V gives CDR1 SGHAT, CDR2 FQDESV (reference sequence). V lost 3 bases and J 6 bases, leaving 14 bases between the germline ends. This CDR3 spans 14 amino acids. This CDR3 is CASSFRGFSHGYTF. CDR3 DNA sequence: TGTGCCAGCAGCTTCAGGGGATTTAGCCATGGCTACACCTTC.

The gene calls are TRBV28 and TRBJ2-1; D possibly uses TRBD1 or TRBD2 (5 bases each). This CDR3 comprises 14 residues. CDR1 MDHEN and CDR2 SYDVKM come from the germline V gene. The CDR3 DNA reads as TGTGTCACCGGCCGTGGGGGTTTATACAATGAGCAGTTCTTC. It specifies CVTGRGGLYNEQFF.

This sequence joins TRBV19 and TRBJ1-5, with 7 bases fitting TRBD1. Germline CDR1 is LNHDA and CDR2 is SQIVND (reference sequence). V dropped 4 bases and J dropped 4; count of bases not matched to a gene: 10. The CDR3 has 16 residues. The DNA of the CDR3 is TGTGCCAGTAGTACAGAAGAGGGGGCGCGGAATCAGCCCCAGCATTTT. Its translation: CASSTEEGARNQPQHF.

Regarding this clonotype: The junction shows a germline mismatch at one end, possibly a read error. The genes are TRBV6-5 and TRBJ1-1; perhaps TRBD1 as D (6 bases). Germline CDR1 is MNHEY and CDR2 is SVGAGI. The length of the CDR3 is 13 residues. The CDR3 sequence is CASSYSGGTETFF. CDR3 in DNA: TGTGCCAGCAGTTACAGTGGGGGCACTGAAACTTTCTTT.

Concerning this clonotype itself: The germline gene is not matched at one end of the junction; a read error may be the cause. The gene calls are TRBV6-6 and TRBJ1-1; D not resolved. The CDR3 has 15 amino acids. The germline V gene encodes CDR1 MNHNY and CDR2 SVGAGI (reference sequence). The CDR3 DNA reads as TGTGCCGGCAGTAATCCGTCGGCGCGGGGCACTGAAGCTTTCTTT. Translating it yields CAGSNPSARGTEAFF.

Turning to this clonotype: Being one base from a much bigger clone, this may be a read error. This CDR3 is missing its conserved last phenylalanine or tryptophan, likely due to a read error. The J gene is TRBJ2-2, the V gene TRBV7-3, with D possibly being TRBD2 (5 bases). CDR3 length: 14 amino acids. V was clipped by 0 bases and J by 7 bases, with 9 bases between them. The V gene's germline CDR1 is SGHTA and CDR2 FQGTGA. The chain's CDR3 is CASSLTLASGELFL. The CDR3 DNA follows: TGTGCCAGCAGCTTAACGTTAGCGAGCGGGGAGCTGTTTTTA.

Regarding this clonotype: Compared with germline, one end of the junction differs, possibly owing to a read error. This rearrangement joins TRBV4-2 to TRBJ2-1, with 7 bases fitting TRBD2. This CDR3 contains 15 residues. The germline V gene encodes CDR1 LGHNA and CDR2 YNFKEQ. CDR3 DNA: TGTGCCAGCGGCCAAGGAGGCGGGAGTGGCAAAGAGCAGTCTTTC. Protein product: CASGQGGGSGKEQSF.

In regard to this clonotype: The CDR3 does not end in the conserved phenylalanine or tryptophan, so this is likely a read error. The CDR3, as DNA: TGTGCCAGCAGTGGATACAGGGGTCCTACCTCTGGGGTCAACGCCCTGACTCTC. Amino acids: CASSGYRGPTSGVNALTL. This sequence joins TRBV6-1 and TRBJ2-6; 7 positions match TRBD1. This CDR3 region has 18 residues. Germline CDR1 MNHNS, CDR2 SASEGT.

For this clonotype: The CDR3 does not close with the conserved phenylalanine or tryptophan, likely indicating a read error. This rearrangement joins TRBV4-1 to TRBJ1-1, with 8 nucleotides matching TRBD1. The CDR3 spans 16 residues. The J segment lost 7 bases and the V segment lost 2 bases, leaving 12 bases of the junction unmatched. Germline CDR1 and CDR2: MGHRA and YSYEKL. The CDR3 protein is CASSQSDRGRDIEAFL. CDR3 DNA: TGCGCCAGCAGCCAAAGTGACAGGGGAAGGGACATTGAAGCTTTCCTT.

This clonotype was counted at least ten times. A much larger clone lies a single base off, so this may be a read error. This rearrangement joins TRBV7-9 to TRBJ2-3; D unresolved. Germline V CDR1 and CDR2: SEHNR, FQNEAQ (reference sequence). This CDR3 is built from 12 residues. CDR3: CVSSPRLDTQYF. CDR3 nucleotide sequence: TGTGTCAGCAGCCCCCGACTAGATACGCAGTATTTT.

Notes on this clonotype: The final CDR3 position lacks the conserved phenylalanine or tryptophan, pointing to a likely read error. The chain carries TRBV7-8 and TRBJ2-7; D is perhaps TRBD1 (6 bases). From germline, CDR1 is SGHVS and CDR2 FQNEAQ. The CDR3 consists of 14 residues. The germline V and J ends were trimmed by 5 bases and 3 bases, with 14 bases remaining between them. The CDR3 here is CASSPRDILYEQYS. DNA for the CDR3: TGTGCCAGCAGCCCGAGGGACATCCTCTACGAGCAGTACTCC.

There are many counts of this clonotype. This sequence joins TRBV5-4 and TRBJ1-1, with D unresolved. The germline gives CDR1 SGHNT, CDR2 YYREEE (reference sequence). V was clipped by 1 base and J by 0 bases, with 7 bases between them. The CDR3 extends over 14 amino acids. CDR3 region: CASSLYLVNTEAFF. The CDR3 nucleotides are TGTGCCAGCAGCTTGTATCTGGTGAACACTGAAGCTTTCTTT.

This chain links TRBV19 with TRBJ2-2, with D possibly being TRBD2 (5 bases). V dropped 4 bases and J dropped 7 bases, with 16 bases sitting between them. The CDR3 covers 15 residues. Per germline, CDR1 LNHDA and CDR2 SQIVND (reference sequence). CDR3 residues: CASSNRRAGGGELFF. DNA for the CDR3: TGTGCCAGTAGTAACCGACGCGCGGGTGGCGGGGAGCTGTTTTTT.

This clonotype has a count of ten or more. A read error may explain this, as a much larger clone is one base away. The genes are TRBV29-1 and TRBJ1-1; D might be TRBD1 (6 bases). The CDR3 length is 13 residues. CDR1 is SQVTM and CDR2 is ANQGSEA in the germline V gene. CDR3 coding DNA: TGCGGTGTGCTCGACAGGAAGAACACTGAAGCTTTCTTT. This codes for CGVLDRKNTEAFF. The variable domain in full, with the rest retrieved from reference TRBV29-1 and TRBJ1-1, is SAVISQKPSRDICQRGTSLTIQCQVDSQVTMMFWYRQQPGQSLTLIATANQGSEATYESGFVIDKFPISRPNLTFSTLTVSNMSPEDSSIYLCGVLDRKNTEAFFGQGTRLTVV.

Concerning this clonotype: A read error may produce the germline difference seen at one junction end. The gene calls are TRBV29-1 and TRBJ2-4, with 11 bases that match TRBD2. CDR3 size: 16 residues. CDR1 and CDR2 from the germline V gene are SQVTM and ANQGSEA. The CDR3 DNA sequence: TGCAGAGCCGGGACTAGCGGAACCCTAGCCGAAAACATTCAGTACTTC. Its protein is CRAGTSGTLAENIQYF. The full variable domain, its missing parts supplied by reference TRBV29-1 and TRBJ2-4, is SAVISQKPSRDICQRGTSLTIQCQVDSQVTMMFWYRQQPGQSLTLIATANQGSEATYESGFVIDKFPISRPNLTFSTLTVSNMSPEDSSIYLCRAGTSGTLAENIQYFGAGTRLSVL.

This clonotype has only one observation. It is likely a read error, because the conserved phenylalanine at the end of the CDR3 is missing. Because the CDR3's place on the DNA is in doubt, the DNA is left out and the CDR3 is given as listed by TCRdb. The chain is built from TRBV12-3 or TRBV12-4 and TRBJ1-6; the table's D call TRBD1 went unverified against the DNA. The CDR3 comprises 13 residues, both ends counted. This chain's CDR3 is CASSLGGNSPPHL.

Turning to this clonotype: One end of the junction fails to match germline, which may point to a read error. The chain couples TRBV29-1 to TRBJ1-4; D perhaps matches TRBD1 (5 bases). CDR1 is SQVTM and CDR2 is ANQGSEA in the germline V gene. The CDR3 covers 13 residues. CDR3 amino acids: CSASVHGGEKLFF. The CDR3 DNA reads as TGCAGCGCCAGCGTTCATGGGGGAGAAAAACTGTTTTTC.

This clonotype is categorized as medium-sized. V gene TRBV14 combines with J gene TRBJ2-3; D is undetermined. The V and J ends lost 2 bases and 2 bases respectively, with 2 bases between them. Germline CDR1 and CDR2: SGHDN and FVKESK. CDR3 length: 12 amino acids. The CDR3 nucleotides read TGTGCCAGCAGCCAAACCACAGATACGCAGTATTTT. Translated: CASSQTTDTQYF. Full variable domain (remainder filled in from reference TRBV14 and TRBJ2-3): EAGVTQFPSHSVIEKGQTVTLRCDPISGHDNLYWYRRVMGKEIKFLLHFVKESKQDESGMPNNRFLAERTGGTYSTLKVQPAELEDSGVYFCASSQTTDTQYFGPGTRLTVL.

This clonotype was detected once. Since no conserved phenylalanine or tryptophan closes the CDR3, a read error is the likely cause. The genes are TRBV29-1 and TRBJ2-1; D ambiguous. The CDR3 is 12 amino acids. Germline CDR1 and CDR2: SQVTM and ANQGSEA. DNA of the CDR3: TGCAGCGTTGCGGCAGGCCACTATGAACAGTTCCTC. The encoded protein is CSVAAGHYEQFL.

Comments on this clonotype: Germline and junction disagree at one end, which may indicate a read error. CDR3 sequence: CTWRVGQLKYNEQIF. Written as DNA, the CDR3 is TGTACCTGGAGGGTAGGACAGCTGAAGTACAATGAGCAGATCTTC. The chain links TRBV30 to TRBJ2-1; D might be TRBD1 or TRBD2, each matching 6 bases. The CDR3 has 15 amino acids. From germline, CDR1 is GTSNPN and CDR2 SVGIG (reference sequence).

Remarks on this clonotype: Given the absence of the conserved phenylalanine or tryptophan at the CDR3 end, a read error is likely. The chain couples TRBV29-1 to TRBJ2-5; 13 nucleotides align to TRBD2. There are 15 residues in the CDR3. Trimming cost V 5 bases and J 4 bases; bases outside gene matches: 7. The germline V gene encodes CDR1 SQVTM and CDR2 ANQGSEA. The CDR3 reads CSVRTSGSSPETQYL. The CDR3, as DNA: TGCAGCGTTCGGACTAGCGGGAGTTCGCCAGAGACCCAGTACTTG.

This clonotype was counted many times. The CDR3 DNA reads TGTGCCAGCAGTCTGGGGACCAGCGGCTCCTACAATGAGCAGTTCTTC. It encodes CASSLGTSGSYNEQFF. This rearrangement joins TRBV6-5 to TRBJ2-1; TRBD1 or TRBD2 may be the D gene (5 bases each). V lost 5 bases to trimming and J lost 0 bases, with 14 bases between them. Germline CDR1 is MNHEY and CDR2 is SVGAGI. This CDR3 is built from 16 residues.

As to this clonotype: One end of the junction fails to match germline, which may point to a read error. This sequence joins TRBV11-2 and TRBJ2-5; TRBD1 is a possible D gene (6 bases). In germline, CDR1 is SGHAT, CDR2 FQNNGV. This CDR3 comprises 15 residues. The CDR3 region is CVSSPRSAPGVTHYF. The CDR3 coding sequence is TGTGTCAGCAGCCCCCGGTCAGCCCCAGGGGTGACCCACTACTTT.

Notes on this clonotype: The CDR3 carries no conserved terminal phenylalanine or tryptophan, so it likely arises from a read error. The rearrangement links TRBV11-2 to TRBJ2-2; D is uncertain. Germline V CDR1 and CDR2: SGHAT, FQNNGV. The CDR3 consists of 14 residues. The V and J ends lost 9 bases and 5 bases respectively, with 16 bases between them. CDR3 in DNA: TGTGCCAGTAGCACAGACTCGGATACCGGGGAGCTGTTTTTA. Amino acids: CASSTDSDTGELFL.

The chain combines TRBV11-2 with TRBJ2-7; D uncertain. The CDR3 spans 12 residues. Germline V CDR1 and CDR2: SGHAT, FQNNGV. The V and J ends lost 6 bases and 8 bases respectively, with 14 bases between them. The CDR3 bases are TGTGCCAGCAGTTTGTCAGACCTCAAGCAGTACTTC. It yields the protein CASSLSDLKQYF.

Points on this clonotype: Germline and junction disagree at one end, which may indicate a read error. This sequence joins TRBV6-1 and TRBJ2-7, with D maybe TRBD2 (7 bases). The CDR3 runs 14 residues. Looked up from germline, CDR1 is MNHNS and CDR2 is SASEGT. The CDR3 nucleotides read TGTGCCGCGGATAAAGACTCGGGGGGCAACGAGCACTACTTC. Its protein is CAADKDSGGNEHYF.

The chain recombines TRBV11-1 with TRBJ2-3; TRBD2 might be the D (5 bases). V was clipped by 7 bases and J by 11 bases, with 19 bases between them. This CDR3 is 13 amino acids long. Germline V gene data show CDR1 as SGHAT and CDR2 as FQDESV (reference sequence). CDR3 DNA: TGTGCCAGCACGGGGAAGCGATCCTACGAGCAGTATTTT. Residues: CASTGKRSYEQYF.

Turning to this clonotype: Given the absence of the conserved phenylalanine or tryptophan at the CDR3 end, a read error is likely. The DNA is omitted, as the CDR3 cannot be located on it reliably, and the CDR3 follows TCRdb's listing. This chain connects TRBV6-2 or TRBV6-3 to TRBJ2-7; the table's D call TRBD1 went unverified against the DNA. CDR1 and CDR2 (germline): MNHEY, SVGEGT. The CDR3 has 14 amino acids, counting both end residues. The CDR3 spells CASSLRDRAHEQCL.